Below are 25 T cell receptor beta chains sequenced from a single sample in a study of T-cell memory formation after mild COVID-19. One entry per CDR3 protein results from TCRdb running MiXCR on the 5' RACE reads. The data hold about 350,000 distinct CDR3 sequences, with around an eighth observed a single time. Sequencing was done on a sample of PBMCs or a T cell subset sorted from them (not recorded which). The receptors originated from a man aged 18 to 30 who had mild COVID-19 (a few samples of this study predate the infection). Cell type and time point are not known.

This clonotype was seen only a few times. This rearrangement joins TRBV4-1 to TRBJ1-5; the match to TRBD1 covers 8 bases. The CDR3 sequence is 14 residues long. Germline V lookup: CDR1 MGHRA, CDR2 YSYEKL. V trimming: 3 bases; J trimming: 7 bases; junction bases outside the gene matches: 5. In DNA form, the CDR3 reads TGCGCCAGCAGCCAGTTGACAGGGGACCAGCCCCAGCATTTT. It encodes CASSQLTGDQPQHF.

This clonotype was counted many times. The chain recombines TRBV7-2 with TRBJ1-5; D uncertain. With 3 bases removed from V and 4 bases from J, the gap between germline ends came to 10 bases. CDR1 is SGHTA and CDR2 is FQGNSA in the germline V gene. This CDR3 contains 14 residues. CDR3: CASSFSFGNQPQHF. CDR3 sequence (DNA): TGTGCCAGCAGCTTTTCATTCGGTAATCAGCCCCAGCATTTT.

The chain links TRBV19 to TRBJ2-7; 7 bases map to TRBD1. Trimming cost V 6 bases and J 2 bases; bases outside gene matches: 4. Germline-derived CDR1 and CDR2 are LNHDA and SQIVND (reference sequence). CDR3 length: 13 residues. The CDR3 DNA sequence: TGTGCCAGTAGAGAAGGGGGCACCTACGAGCAGTACTTC. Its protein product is CASREGGTYEQYF.

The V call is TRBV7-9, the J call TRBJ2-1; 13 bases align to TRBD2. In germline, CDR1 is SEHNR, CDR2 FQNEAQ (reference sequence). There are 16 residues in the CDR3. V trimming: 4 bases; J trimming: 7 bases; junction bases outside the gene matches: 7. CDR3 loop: CASSSLAGGLGNEQFF. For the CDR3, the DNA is TGTGCCAGCAGCTCACTAGCGGGGGGGCTTGGGAATGAGCAGTTCTTC.

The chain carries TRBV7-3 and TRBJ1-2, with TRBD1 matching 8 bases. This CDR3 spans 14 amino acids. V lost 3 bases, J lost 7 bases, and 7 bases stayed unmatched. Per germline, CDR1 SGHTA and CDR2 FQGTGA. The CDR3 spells CASSLSGTGSGYTF. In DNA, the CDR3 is TGTGCCAGCAGCTTGTCCGGGACAGGTAGTGGCTACACCTTC.

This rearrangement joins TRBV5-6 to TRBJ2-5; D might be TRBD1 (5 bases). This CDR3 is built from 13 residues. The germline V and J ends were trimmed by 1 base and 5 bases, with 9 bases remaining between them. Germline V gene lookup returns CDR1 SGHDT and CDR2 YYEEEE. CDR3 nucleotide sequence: TGTGCCAGCAGCTTGAAGGGGTCGGAGACCCAGTACTTC. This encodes CASSLKGSETQYF. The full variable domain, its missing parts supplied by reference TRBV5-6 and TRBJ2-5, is DAGVTQSPTHLIKTRGQQVTLRCSPKSGHDTVSWYQQALGQGPQFIFQYYEEEERQRGNFPDRFSGHQFPNYSSELNVNALLLGDSALYLCASSLKGSETQYFGPGTRLLVL.

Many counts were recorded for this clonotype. CDR3: CASNGGAGGGPQETQYF. As DNA, the CDR3 is TGTGCCAGCAATGGGGGAGCGGGCGGGGGGCCCCAAGAGACCCAGTACTTC. The rearrangement links TRBV7-2 to TRBJ2-5; TRBD2 matches 8 bases. In germline, CDR1 is SGHTA, CDR2 FQGNSA. There are 17 residues in the CDR3. Losses at the gene ends were 7 bases for V and 1 base for J; bases not matched to a gene: 14.

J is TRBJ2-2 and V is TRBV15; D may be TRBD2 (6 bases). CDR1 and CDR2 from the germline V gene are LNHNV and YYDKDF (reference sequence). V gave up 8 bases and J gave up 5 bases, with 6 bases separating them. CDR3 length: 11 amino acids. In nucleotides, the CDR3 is TGTGCCACCGGGGGGACCGGGGAGCTGTTTTTT. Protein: CATGGTGELFF. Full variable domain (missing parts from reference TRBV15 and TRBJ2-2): DAMVIQNPRYQVTQFGKPVTLSCSQTLNHNVMYWYQQKSSQAPKLLFHYYDKDFNNEADTPDNFQSRRPNTSFCFLDIRSPGLGDTAMYLCATGGTGELFFGEGSRLTVL.

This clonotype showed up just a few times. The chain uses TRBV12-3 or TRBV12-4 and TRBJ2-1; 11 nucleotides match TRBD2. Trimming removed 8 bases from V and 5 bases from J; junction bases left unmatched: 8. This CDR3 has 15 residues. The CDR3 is CASRPTLAGDNEQFF. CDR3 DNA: TGTGCCAGCCGACCCACACTAGCGGGGGACAATGAGCAGTTCTTC.

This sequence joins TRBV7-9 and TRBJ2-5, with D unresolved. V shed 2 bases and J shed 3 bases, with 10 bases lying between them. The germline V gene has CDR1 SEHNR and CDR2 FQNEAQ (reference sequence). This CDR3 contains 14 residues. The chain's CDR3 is CASSLSQAEETQYF. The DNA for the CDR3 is TGTGCCAGCAGCTTAAGTCAGGCGGAAGAGACCCAGTACTTC.

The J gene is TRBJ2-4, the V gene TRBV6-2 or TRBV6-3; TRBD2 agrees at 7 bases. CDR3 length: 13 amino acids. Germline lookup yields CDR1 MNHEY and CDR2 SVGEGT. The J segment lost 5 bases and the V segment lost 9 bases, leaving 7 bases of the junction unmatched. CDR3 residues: CASQSGEENIQYF. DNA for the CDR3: TGTGCCAGTCAGAGCGGGGAGGAAAACATTCAGTACTTC.

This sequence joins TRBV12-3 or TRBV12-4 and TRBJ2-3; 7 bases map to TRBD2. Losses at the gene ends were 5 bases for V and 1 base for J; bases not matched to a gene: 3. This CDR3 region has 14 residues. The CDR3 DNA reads TGTGCCAGCAGTCGACTAGCCCGCACAGATACGCAGTATTTT. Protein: CASSRLARTDTQYF.

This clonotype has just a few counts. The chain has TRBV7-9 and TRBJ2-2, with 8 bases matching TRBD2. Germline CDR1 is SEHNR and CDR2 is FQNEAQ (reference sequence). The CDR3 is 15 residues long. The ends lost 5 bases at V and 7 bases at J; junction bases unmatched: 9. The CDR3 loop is CASSPGAGAVGELFF. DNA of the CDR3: TGTGCCAGCAGCCCGGGAGCGGGGGCAGTCGGGGAGCTGTTTTTT. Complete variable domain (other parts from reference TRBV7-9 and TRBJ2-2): DTGVSQNPRHKITKRGQNVTFRCDPISEHNRLYWYRQTLGQGPEFLTYFQNEAQLEKSRLLSDRFSAERPKGSFSTLEIQRTEQGDSAMYLCASSPGAGAVGELFFGEGSRLTVL.

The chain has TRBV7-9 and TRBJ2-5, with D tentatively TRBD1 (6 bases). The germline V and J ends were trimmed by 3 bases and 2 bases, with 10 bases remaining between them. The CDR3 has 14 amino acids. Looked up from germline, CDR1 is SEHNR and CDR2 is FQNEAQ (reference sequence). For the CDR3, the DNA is TGTGCCAGCAGCTTTGGACAGACGCAAGAGACCCAGTACTTC. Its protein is CASSFGQTQETQYF.

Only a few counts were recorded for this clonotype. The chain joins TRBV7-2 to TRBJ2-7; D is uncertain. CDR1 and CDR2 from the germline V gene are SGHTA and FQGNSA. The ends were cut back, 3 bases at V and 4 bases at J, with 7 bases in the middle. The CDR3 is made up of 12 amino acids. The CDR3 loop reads CASSFVDYEQYF. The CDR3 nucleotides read TGTGCCAGCAGCTTTGTCGATTACGAGCAGTACTTC. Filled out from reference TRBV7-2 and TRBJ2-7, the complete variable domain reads GAGVSQSPSNKVTEKGKDVELRCDPISGHTALYWYRQSLGQGLEFLIYFQGNSAPDKSGLPSDRFSAERTGGSVSTLTIQRTQQEDSAVYLCASSFVDYEQYFGPGTRLTVT.

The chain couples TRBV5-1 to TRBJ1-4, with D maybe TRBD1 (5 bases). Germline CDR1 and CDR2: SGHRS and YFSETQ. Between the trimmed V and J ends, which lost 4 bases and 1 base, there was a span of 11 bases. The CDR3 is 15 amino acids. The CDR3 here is CASSAGHLTNEKLFF. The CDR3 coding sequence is TGCGCCAGCAGCGCCGGACATCTAACTAATGAAAAACTGTTTTTT.

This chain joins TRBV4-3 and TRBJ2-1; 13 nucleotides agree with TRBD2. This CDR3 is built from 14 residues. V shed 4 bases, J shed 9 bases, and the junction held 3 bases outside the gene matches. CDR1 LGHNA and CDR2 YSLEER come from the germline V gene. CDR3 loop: CASSPTSGGLEQFF. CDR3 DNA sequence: TGCGCCAGCAGCCCGACTAGCGGGGGGCTTGAGCAGTTCTTC.

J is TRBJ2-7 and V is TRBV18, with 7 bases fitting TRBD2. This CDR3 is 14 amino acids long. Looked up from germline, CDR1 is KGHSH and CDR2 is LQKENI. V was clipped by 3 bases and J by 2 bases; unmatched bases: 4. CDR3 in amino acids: CASSPTGGPYEQYV. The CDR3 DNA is TGTGCCAGCTCACCGACGGGAGGACCCTACGAGCAGTACGTC.

The DNA for the CDR3 is TGTGCCAGCAGCGGGGGACTCGTAGCTGAGACCCAGTACTTC. The encoded protein is CASSGGLVAETQYF. This chain uses TRBV5-4 with TRBJ2-5; possibly TRBD2 for D (6 bases). V lost 4 bases and J lost 5, with 15 bases in between. This CDR3 has 14 residues. CDR1 is SGHNT and CDR2 is YYREEE in the germline V gene (reference sequence).

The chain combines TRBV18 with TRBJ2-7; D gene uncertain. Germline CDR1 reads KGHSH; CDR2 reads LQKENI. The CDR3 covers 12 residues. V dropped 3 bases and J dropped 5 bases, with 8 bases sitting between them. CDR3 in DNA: TGTGCCAGCTCACCGTTTGGGAACGAGCAGTACTTC. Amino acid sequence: CASSPFGNEQYF.

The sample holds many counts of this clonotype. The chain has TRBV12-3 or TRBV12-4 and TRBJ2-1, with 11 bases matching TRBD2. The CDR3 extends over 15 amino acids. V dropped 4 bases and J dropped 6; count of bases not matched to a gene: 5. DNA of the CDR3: TGTGCCAGCAGTTCCCTAGCGGGGGGAGGCAATGAGCAGTTCTTC. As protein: CASSSLAGGGNEQFF.

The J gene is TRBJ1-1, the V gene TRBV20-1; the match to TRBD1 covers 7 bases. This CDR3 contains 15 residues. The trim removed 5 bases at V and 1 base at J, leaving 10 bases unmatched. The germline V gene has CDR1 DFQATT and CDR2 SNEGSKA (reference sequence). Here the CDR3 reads CSASRSGGSNTEAFF. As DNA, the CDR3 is TGCAGTGCTTCCCGATCAGGGGGGTCGAACACTGAAGCTTTCTTT.

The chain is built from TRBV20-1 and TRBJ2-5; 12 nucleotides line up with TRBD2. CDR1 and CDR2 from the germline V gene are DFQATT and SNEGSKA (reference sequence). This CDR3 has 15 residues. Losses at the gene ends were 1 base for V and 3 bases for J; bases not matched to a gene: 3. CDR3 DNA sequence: TGCAGTGCTAGAGCACTAGCGGGGGGAAAAGAGACCCAGTACTTC. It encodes CSARALAGGKETQYF.

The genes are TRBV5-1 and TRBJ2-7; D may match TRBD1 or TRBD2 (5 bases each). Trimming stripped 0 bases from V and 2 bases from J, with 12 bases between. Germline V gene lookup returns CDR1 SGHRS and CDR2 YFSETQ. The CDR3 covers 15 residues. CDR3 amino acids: CASSLAPGRTYEQYV. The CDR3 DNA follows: TGCGCCAGCAGCTTGGCCCCGGGACGGACCTACGAGCAGTACGTC.

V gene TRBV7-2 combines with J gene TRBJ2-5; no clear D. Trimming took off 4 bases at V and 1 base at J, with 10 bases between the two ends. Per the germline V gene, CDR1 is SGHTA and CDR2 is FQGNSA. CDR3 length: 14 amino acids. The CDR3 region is CASSSSQVQETQYF. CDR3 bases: TGTGCCAGCAGCTCCTCCCAAGTCCAAGAGACCCAGTACTTC.